This is a list of T cell receptor beta chains from one sample in a study of CXCR3-negative and CXCR3-positive naive CD8 T cells. TCRdb reanalyzed the 5' RACE reads, giving one entry per CDR3 protein sequence and no DNA. Recorded for this sample: around 160,000 distinct CDR3 sequences. The sequencing input was naive CXCR3+ CD8+ T cells from blood. These receptors were collected from a human donor in good health. Some clones in this sample may be carry-over from other donors' samples. Both conserved end residues are part of each CDR3.

TRBV7-9,TRBJ2-7,CASSPPGTNFEQYF
TRBV5-1,TRBJ2-1,CASSLGSRISSYNEQFF
TRBV6-6,TRBJ2-7,CASGQTDYEQYF
TRBV30,TRBJ1-1,CAWLGLSTEAFF
TRBV29-1,TRBJ2-1,CSVEDGRGEVEQFF
TRBV2,TRBJ2-5,CASSDTGTIVGNQETQYF
TRBV7-2,TRBJ1-1,CASSLSRDVIDAFF
TRBV4-1,TRBJ2-7,CASSQSLWSSEQYF
TRBV7-8,TRBJ2-7,CASSLAPVTGGLWGEQYF
TRBV15,TRBJ2-7,CATSVGVKGYEQYF
TRBV7-9,TRBJ1-1,CASSFETATEAFF
TRBV7-2,TRBJ1-2,CASSLVARGGTYGYTF
TRBV20-1,TRBJ1-1,CSASVINEAFF
TRBV7-9,TRBJ2-7,CASSLIRGGTYEQYF
TRBV7-3,TRBJ2-1,CASSLATGEIEQFF
TRBV4-2,TRBJ2-1,CASSQGLANYNEQFF
TRBV7-6,TRBJ2-2,CASSGPLTHIGNTGELFF
TRBV7-9,TRBJ2-4,CASSLVLLITTEEDIQYF
TRBV5-1,TRBJ2-5,CASSQLGGKETQYF
TRBV12-3/TRBV12-4,TRBJ2-3,CASSLGGSTDTQYF
TRBV29-1,TRBJ2-2,CSVPRNTGELFF
TRBV18,TRBJ2-3,CASSQSEAAITDTQYF
TRBV5-1,TRBJ2-1,CASSLAETSGYNEQFF
TRBV20-1,TRBJ2-7,CSARNRDRASYEQYF
TRBV7-3,TRBJ1-1,CASSSIGGGTEAFF
TRBV18,TRBJ1-1,CASSPGGLAEAFF
TRBV25-1,TRBJ2-7,CASSGPHSYEQYF
TRBV5-6,TRBJ2-6,CASSLLGAGANVLTF
TRBV9,TRBJ1-5,CASSVTGGLNQPQHF
TRBV12-3/TRBV12-4,TRBJ2-3,CASKTLLAAASGSTDTQYF
TRBV13,TRBJ2-7,CASSSRDRGTYEQYF
TRBV28,TRBJ1-1,CASSLALNTEAFF
TRBV7-9,TRBJ2-3,CASSLEVRAASGPTDTQYF
TRBV20-1,TRBJ2-7,CSARDFRGSYEQYF
TRBV29-1,TRBJ2-1,CSVEDWTYNEQFF
TRBV7-9,TRBJ2-7,CASSLPGAYEQYF
TRBV29-1,TRBJ2-1,CSPLTGPHYNEQFF
TRBV9,TRBJ2-7,CASSATPTDTYEQYF
TRBV5-1,TRBJ1-5,CASSLEGRNQPQHF
TRBV21-1,TRBJ2-1,CASSKARQGAAEQFF
TRBV29-1,TRBJ2-7,CSVRPGQNYEQYF
TRBV10-3,TRBJ2-7,CAISEGYEQYF
TRBV7-9,TRBJ2-1,CASSYPDRYNEQFF
TRBV20-1,TRBJ2-1,CSARLAGGSNEQFF
TRBV12-3/TRBV12-4,TRBJ2-3,CASRGQGSGGTDTQYF
TRBV29-1,TRBJ2-5,CSVDDSNQETQYF